Listed below are T cell receptor beta chains from one sample, sequenced in a study of PD-1 blockade in classical Hodgkin lymphoma. Data came from immunoSEQ multiplex PCR; TCRdb stores just in-frame clones and leaves some out. The data show some 95,000 clones, with 75% to 95% seen just once and 2.9% held by the top ten. Sequences were derived from peripheral blood mononuclear cells (PBMCs), sampled before the fourth cycle of nivolumab. The receptors derive from a human donor with classical Hodgkin lymphoma. Each CDR3 is given with its conserved first and last residue.

J gene,V gene,CDR3 protein
TRBJ2-3,TRBV18,CASSRQGTDTQYF
TRBJ2-7,TRBV19,CASSAAGGPSYEQYF
TRBJ2-5,TRBV28,CASRGGGVETQYF
TRBJ1-5,TRBV6-6,CASSQNSNQPQHF
TRBJ1-2,TRBV13,CASSLGQGARGYTF
TRBJ2-1,TRBV14,CASRETSGGSYNEQFF
TRBJ2-5,TRBV21-1,CASSKVESRGFQETQYF
TRBJ1-5,TRBV30,CAWTPDRGGNQPQHF
TRBJ2-7,TRBV7-2,CASSLGAISSSEQYF
TRBJ1-5,TRBV27,CASSFAVWQPQHF
TRBJ1-1,TRBV12-5,CASGLVGGPRGTEAFF
TRBJ2-7,TRBV9,CASSVADASGTYEQYF
TRBJ2-5,TRBV10-2,CASMSVPPGETQYF
TRBJ1-5,TRBV19,CASSIGDSGNQPQHF
TRBJ2-7,TRBV7-2,CASSTYSQAYEQYF
TRBJ2-3,TRBV4-1,CASSQEKYFGQGADTQYF
TRBJ2-7,TRBV4-2,CASSQDFQVSYEQYF
TRBJ2-3,TRBV9,CASSVGVSGRFADTQYF
TRBJ2-3,TRBV19,CASSRGGGGTDTQYF
TRBJ1-1,TRBV19,CASRSGLNPEAFF
TRBJ1-2,TRBV4-2,CASSQGTGTGAGYGYTF
TRBJ1-4,TRBV29-1,CSVGGGSDNEKLFF
TRBJ1-1,TRBV6-5,CASRGQGAGDTEAFF
TRBJ1-1,TRBV19,CASSRSGEGTEAFF
TRBJ2-7,TRBV7-9,CASSRDRTYEQYF
TRBJ2-5,TRBV30,CAWSVSSLAGGRETQYF
TRBJ1-1,TRBV30,CAWSGRKLRPEAFF
TRBJ2-1,TRBV30,CAWNAGHNEQFF
TRBJ2-3,TRBV11-1,CASSLDLASGETDTQYF
TRBJ1-2,TRBV28,CASSLRGAGYGYTF
TRBJ2-6,TRBV18,CASSRQGGGANVLTF
TRBJ2-3,TRBV30,CALNTRLAGPHTDTQYF
TRBJ2-7,TRBV5-1,CASSLAVFVPQSSYEQYF
TRBJ1-2,TRBV7-8,CASNLPYPGRPTGYTF
TRBJ1-3,TRBV18,CASSTRQGDGNTIYF
TRBJ2-7,TRBV19,CASRPSGGHYEQYF
TRBJ1-5,TRBV6-5,CASSYSRQSNQPQHF
TRBJ2-7,TRBV6-1,CASNLPGGLYEQYF
TRBJ1-5,TRBV2,CATWTGLNQPQHF